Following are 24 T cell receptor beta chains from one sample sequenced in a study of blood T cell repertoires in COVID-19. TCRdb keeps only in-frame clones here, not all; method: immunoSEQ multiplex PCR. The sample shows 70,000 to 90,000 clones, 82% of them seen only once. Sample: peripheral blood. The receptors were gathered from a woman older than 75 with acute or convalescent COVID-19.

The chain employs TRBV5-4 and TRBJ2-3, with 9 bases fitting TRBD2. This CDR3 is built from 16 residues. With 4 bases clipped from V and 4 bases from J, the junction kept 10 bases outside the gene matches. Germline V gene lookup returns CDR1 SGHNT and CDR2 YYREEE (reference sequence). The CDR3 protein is CASSPQAGGGPDTQYF. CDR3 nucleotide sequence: TGTGCCAGCAGCCCCCAGGCGGGAGGGGGCCCAGATACGCAGTATTTT. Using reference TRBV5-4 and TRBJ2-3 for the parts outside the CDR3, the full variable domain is ETGVTQSPTHLIKTRGQQVTLRCSSQSGHNTVSWYQQALGQGPQFIFQYYREEENGRGNFPPRFSGLQFPNYSSELNVNALELDDSALYLCASSPQAGGGPDTQYFGPGTRLTVL.

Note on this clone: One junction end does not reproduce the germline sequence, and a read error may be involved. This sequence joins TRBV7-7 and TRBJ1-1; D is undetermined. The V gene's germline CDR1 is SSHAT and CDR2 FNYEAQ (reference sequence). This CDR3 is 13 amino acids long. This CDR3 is CASSLDEHPEAFF. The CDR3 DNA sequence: TGTGCTAGCAGCTTAGACGAACATCCTGAAGCTTTCTTT.

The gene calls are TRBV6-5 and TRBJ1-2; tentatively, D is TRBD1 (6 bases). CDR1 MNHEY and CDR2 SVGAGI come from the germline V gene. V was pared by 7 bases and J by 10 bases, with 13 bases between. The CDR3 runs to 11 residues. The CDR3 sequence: CASTRTAVYTF. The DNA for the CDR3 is TGTGCCAGCACACGGACAGCTGTCTACACCTTC.

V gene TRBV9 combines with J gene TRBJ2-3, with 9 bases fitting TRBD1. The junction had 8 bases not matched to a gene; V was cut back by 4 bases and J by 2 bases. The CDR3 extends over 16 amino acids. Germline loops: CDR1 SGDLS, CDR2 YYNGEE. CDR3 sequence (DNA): TGTGCCAGCAGCCTCAGGACAGGGGTTAACACAGATACGCAGTATTTT. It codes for CASSLRTGVNTDTQYF.

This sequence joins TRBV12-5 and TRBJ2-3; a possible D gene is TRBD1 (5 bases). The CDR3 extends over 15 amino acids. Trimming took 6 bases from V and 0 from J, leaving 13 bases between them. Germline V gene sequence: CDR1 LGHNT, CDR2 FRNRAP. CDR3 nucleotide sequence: TGTGCTAGTGGGCCAGGGTTAACTAGCACAGATACGCAGTATTTT. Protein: CASGPGLTSTDTQYF.

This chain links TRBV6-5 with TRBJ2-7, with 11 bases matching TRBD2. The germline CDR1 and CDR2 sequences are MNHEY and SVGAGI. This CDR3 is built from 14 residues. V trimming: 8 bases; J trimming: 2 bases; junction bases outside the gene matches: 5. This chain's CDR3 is CASSLSGGAYEQYF. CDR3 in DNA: TGTGCCAGCTCCCTTAGCGGGGGGGCCTACGAGCAGTACTTC.

The CDR3 spells CASSRGHFYNEQFF. The CDR3 bases are TGTGCCAGCAGTAGGGGACACTTTTACAATGAGCAGTTCTTC. The rearrangement links TRBV28 to TRBJ2-1; weak D call: TRBD1 (6 bases). CDR1 and CDR2 from the germline V gene are MDHEN and SYDVKM. The germline V and J ends were trimmed by 5 bases and 4 bases, with 12 bases remaining between them. The CDR3 loop spans 14 amino acids. Full variable domain (outside the CDR3, taken from reference TRBV28 and TRBJ2-1): DVKVTQSSRYLVKRTGEKVFLECVQDMDHENMFWYRQDPGLGLRLIYFSYDVKMKEKGDIPEGYSVSREKKERFSLILESASTNQTSMYLCASSRGHFYNEQFFGPGTRLTVL.

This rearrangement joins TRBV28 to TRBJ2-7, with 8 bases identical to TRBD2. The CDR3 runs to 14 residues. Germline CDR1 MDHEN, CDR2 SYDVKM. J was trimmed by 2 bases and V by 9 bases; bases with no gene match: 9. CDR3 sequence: CASDRRAGAYEQYF. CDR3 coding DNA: TGTGCCAGTGACCGAAGAGCGGGGGCCTACGAGCAGTACTTC.

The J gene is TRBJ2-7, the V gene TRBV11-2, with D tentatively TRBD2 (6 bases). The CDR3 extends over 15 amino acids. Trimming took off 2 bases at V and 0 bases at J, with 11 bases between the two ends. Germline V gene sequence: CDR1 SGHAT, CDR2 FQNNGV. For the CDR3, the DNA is TGTGCCAGCAGCTTAAGGGACTCCTTCTCCTACGAGCAGTACTTC. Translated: CASSLRDSFSYEQYF.

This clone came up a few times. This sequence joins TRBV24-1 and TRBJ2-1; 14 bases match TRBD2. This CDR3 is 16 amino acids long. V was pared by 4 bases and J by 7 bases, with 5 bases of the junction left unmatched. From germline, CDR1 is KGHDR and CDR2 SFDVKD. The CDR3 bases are TGTGCCACCAGTGACTCGGGACTAGCGGGAGAGAATGAGCAGTTCTTC. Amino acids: CATSDSGLAGENEQFF.

DNA for the CDR3: TGTGCCAGCTTCCCGGGACAGGGTCGAACCGGGGAGCTGTTTTTT. Protein: CASFPGQGRTGELFF. This rearrangement joins TRBV27 to TRBJ2-2, with 9 bases that match TRBD1. CDR1 is MNHEY and CDR2 is SMNVEV in the germline V gene (reference sequence). CDR3 length equals 15 residues. V lost 8 bases to trimming and J lost 5 bases; unmatched junction nucleotides: 9.

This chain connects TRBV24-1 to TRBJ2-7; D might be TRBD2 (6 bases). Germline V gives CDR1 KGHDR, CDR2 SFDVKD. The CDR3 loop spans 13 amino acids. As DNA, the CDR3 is TGTGCTCTGTCGGGAGAGGCCATTTACGAGCAGTACTTC. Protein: CALSGEAIYEQYF.

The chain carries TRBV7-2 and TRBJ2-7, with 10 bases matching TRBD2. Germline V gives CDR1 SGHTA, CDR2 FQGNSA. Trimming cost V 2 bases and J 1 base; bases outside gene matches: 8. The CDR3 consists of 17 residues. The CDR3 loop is CASSLLLRTSGSYEQYF. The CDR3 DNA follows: TGTGCCAGCAGCTTACTATTGAGGACTAGCGGTTCCTACGAGCAGTACTTC.

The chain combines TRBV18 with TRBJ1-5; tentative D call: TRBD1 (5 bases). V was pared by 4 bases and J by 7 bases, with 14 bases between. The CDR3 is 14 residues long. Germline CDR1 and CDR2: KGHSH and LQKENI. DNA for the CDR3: TGTGCCAGCTCACGATCAGGGATGGGCCAGCCCCAGCATTTT. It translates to CASSRSGMGQPQHF. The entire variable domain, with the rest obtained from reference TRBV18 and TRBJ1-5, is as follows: NAGVMQNPRHLVRRRGQEARLRCSPMKGHSHVYWYRQLPEEGLKFMVYLQKENIIDESGMPKERFSAEFPKEGPSILRIQQVVRGDSAAYFCASSRSGMGQPQHFGDGTRLSIL.

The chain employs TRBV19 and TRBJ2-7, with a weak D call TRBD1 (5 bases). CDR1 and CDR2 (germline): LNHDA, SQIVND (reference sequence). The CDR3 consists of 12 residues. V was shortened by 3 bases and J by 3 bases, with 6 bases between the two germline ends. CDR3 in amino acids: CASSIQGYEQYF. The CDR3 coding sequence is TGTGCCAGTAGTATTCAGGGCTACGAGCAGTACTTC.

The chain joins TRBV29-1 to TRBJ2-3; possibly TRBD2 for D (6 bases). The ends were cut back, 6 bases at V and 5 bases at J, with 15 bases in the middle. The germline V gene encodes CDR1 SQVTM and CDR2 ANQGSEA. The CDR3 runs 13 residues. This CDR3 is CSVLGDSVDTQYF. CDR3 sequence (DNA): TGCAGCGTCCTAGGGGACTCGGTAGATACGCAGTATTTT.

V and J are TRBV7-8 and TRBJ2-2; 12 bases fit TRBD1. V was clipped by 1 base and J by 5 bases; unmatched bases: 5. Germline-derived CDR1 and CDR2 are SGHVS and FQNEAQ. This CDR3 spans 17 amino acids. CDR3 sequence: CASSLVGTGGRTGELFF. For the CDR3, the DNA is TGTGCCAGCAGCTTAGTTGGGACAGGGGGCAGAACCGGGGAGCTGTTTTTT.

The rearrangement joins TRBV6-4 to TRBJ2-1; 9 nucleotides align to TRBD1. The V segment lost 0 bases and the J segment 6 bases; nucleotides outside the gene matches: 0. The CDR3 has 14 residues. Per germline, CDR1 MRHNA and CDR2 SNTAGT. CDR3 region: CASSDSTGGNEQFF. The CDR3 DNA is TGTGCCAGCAGTGACTCGACAGGGGGCAATGAGCAGTTCTTC.

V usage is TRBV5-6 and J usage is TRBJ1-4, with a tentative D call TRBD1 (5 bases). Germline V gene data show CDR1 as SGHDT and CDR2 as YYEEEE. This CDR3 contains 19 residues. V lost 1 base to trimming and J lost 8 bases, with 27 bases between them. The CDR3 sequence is CASSLYSTTLGTGGEKLFF. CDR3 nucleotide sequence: TGTGCCAGCAGCTTGTATTCTACGACATTGGGAACAGGAGGGGAAAAACTGTTTTTT.

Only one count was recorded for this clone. The CDR3 sequence: CASSLFGGTGPNEQYF. In DNA, the CDR3 is TGTGCCAGCAGTTTATTCGGCGGGACAGGACCTAACGAGCAGTACTTC. The chain uses TRBV27 and TRBJ2-7; 8 bases line up with TRBD1. Looked up from germline, CDR1 is MNHEY and CDR2 is SMNVEV (reference sequence). The CDR3 spans 16 residues. Trimming took 1 base from V and 5 from J; bases not matched to a gene: 10.

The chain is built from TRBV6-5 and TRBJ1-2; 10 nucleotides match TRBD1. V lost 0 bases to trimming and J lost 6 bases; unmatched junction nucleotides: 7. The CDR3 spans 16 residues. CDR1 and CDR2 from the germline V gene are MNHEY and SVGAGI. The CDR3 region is CASSYSSTGGRNGYTF. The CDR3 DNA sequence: TGTGCCAGCAGTTACTCGTCGACAGGGGGCCGGAATGGCTACACCTTC.

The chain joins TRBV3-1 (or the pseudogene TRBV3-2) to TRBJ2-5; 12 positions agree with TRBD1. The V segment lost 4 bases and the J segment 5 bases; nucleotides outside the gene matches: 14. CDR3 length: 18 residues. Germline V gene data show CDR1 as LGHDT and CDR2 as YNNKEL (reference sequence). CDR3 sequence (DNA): TGTGCCAGCAGCCCCGGGACAGGGGGCTTACCTGGCGGGGAGACCCAGTACTTC. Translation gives CASSPGTGGLPGGETQYF.

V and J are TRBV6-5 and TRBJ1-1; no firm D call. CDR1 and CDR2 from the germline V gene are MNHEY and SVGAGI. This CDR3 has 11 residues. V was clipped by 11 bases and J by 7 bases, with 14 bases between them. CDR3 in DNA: TGTGCCTCCCGTGGCTTTGGTGAAGCTTTCTTT. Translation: CASRGFGEAFF.

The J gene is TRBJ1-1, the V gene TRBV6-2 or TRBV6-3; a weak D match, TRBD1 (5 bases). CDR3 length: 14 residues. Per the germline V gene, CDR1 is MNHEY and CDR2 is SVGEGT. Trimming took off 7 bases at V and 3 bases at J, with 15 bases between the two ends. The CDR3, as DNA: TGTGCCAGCACCCCGGGCGGGGGATACACTGAAGCTTTCTTT. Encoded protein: CASTPGGGYTEAFF.